Presented here are 13 T cell receptor beta chains from one specimen sequenced in a study of blood T cell repertoires in COVID-19. The table came from immunoSEQ multiplex PCR; TCRdb's copy has only in-frame clones and leaves some out. Of around 400,000 clones listed, approximately 89% are singletons. The specimen was peripheral blood. The receptor set was obtained from an older woman with COVID-19, enrolled during active disease.

This sequence joins TRBV7-7 and TRBJ2-1, with D maybe TRBD2 (7 bases). The CDR3 is made up of 15 amino acids. CDR1 is SSHAT and CDR2 is FNYEAQ in the germline V gene (reference sequence). V was pared by 5 bases and J by 8 bases, with 19 bases between. CDR3 in amino acids: CASSLRGGGPDEQFF. For the CDR3, the DNA is TGTGCCAGCAGCCTTCGAGGGGGAGGGCCGGATGAGCAGTTCTTC.

This sequence joins TRBV10-3 and TRBJ2-3, with 16 bases lining up with TRBD2. The CDR3 sequence is 18 residues long. V shed 2 bases, J shed 2 bases, and the junction held 4 bases outside the gene matches. Per germline, CDR1 ENHRY and CDR2 SYGVKD. DNA of the CDR3: TGTGCCATCAGTGAGGAGGGACTAGCGGGGGGGCCCACAGATACGCAGTATTTT. Translation gives CAISEEGLAGGPTDTQYF.

A single count supports this clone. The chain recombines TRBV7-2 with TRBJ1-6; a weak D match, TRBD1 (5 bases). The CDR3 runs to 14 residues. Deletions cut 1 base from V and 10 bases from J, with 11 bases between. CDR1 and CDR2 from the germline V gene are SGHTA and FQGNSA. As DNA, the CDR3 is TGTGCCAGCAGCTTAGGGGGGGAGGGCTCACCCCTCCACTTT. Protein product: CASSLGGEGSPLHF.

The genes are TRBV7-7 and TRBJ1-1, with 7 bases aligning to TRBD1. The CDR3 totals 22 residues. V trimming: 5 bases; J trimming: 1 base; junction bases outside the gene matches: 28. Germline values: CDR1 SSHAT, CDR2 FNYEAQ (reference sequence). The CDR3 DNA is TGTGCCAGCAGCACCGAGTCACAGGGACGTCTTTACAGGGGTAGTGAGAACACTGAAGCTTTCTTT. It encodes CASSTESQGRLYRGSENTEAFF.

The V and J genes are TRBV18 and TRBJ1-6, with a possible D match to TRBD1 (6 bases). Per the germline V gene, CDR1 is KGHSH and CDR2 is LQKENI. The CDR3 loop spans 16 amino acids. V was clipped by 6 bases and J by 5 bases, with 17 bases between them. The CDR3 region has the DNA TGTGCCAGCTCCCTTTCCGACAGGATCCATAATTCACCCCTCCACTTT. Translation: CASSLSDRIHNSPLHF. The variable domain in full, with the rest retrieved from reference TRBV18 and TRBJ1-6, is NAGVMQNPRHLVRRRGQEARLRCSPMKGHSHVYWYRQLPEEGLKFMVYLQKENIIDESGMPKERFSAEFPKEGPSILRIQQVVRGDSAAYFCASSLSDRIHNSPLHFGNGTRLTVT.

The gene calls are TRBV14 and TRBJ1-2, with 8 bases that match TRBD1. Germline V gives CDR1 SGHDN, CDR2 FVKESK. Trimming took 0 bases from V and 8 from J; bases not matched to a gene: 8. This CDR3 spans 15 amino acids. CDR3: CASSQERTGNVGYTF. CDR3 bases: TGTGCCAGCAGCCAAGAGAGGACAGGGAACGTAGGCTACACCTTC.

This chain joins TRBV19 and TRBJ1-1, with D hard to call. The V gene lost 7 bases and the J gene lost 1 base, with 7 bases spanning the gap. CDR3 length equals 12 residues. Germline CDR1 LNHDA, CDR2 SQIVND (reference sequence). CDR3 coding DNA: TGTGCCAGTATTAACAGGAACACTGAAGCTTTCTTT. Translation gives CASINRNTEAFF.

The V gene is TRBV5-6, the J gene TRBJ1-2; TRBD1 aligns across 10 bases. The germline V gene encodes CDR1 SGHDT and CDR2 YYEEEE. V lost 5 bases and J lost 4; bases outside the gene matches: 8. The CDR3 loop spans 15 amino acids. In nucleotides, the CDR3 is TGTGCCAGCAGATTTAGACAGGGGGCAGCCTATGGCTACACCTTC. Encoded protein: CASRFRQGAAYGYTF.

This chain links TRBV28 with TRBJ2-5; tentatively, D is TRBD1 (5 bases). This CDR3 contains 12 residues. V shed 6 bases and J shed 5 bases, with 10 bases lying between them. The germline V gene has CDR1 MDHEN and CDR2 SYDVKM. The chain's CDR3 is CASSQGGETQYF. CDR3 DNA sequence: TGTGCCAGCAGCCAGGGTGGGGAGACCCAGTACTTC. Variable domain in full (rest from reference TRBV28 and TRBJ2-5): DVKVTQSSRYLVKRTGEKVFLECVQDMDHENMFWYRQDPGLGLRLIYFSYDVKMKEKGDIPEGYSVSREKKERFSLILESASTNQTSMYLCASSQGGETQYFGPGTRLLVL.

The table lists this clone with a few counts. This chain links TRBV9 with TRBJ1-2; maybe TRBD1 (5 bases). V was clipped by 1 base and J by 6 bases, with 10 bases between them. Germline CDR1 SGDLS, CDR2 YYNGEE. The CDR3 length is 13 residues. Written as DNA, the CDR3 is TGTGCCAGCAGCGTATTTCAGGGCAATGGCTACACCTTC. Protein sequence: CASSVFQGNGYTF.

V and J are TRBV28 and TRBJ2-7, with TRBD2 identical over 14 bases. The ends lost 4 bases at V and 2 bases at J; junction bases unmatched: 4. The CDR3 extends over 16 amino acids. Germline CDR1 reads MDHEN; CDR2 reads SYDVKM. The CDR3 region has the DNA TGTGCCAGCAGTTATGAGGGACTAGCGGGGGCCTACGAGCAGTACTTC. It specifies CASSYEGLAGAYEQYF.

The chain uses TRBV3-1 (or the pseudogene TRBV3-2) and TRBJ2-3; 7 nucleotides line up with TRBD1. Per germline, CDR1 LGHDT and CDR2 YNNKEL (reference sequence). This CDR3 comprises 15 residues. V gave up 4 bases and J gave up 12 bases; unmatched junction bases: 16. The DNA for the CDR3 is TGTGCCAGCAGCCGCCGAGGGGGCCGGGCAGATCTACAGTATTTT. Amino acids: CASSRRGGRADLQYF.

The rearrangement joins TRBV5-1 to TRBJ1-5, with 8 bases matching TRBD1. From germline, CDR1 is SGHRS and CDR2 YFSETQ. V shed 3 bases and J 4 bases; nucleotides not matched to a gene: 0. This CDR3 region has 13 residues. The CDR3 DNA sequence: TGCGCCAGCAGCTGGGACAGGAATCAGCCCCAGCATTTT. Translation gives CASSWDRNQPQHF. The whole variable domain, filled in from reference TRBV5-1 and TRBJ1-5, reads KAGVTQTPRYLIKTRGQQVTLSCSPISGHRSVSWYQQTPGQGLQFLFEYFSETQRNKGNFPGRFSGRQFSNSRSEMNVSTLELGDSALYLCASSWDRNQPQHFGDGTRLSIL.